These 5 T cell receptor beta chains were all obtained from the same sample, sequenced in a study of blood T cell repertoires in COVID-19 (TCRdb year 2020). Library preparation employed the immunoSEQ multiplex PCR assay. In its TCRdb copy, this immuneACCESS table keeps in-frame sequences only and misses some clones. Where compared with another copy, unresolved V genes explain less than half of these, and the others have no known cause. Within this sample are around 95,000 clones, with roughly 80% of them counted one time only. The ten largest clones take up about 10% of the sample. Material for sequencing was peripheral blood. The receptors were sampled from a woman aged 80 or older with acute or convalescent COVID-19.

The V gene is TRBV6-1, the J gene TRBJ2-5; the match to TRBD2 covers 9 bases. Germline V CDR1 and CDR2: MNHNS, SASEGT. The V and J ends lost 2 bases and 1 base, in that order; junction bases with no gene match: 2. The CDR3 runs 15 residues. CDR3 residues: CASSELAGPQETQYF. For the CDR3, the DNA is TGTGCCAGCAGTGAACTAGCGGGGCCCCAAGAGACCCAGTACTTC.

The rearrangement uses TRBV6-5 and TRBJ2-5, with D perhaps matching TRBD2 (5 bases). Germline lookup yields CDR1 MNHEY and CDR2 SVGAGI. Trimming removed 3 bases from V and 4 bases from J, with 12 bases in between. There are 14 residues in the CDR3. The CDR3 here is CASSYHGRGETQYF. CDR3 DNA sequence: TGTGCCAGCAGTTATCACGGACGGGGAGAGACCCAGTACTTC.

This chain links TRBV21-1 with TRBJ1-4; the table assigns TRBD1, which was not confirmed against the DNA. TRBV21-1 is a pseudogene locus. This CDR3 is built from 16 residues. The CDR3 spells CASSKGLQGPNEKLFF. As DNA, the CDR3 is TGTGCCAGCAGCAAAGGATTACAGGGACCTAATGAAAAACTGTTTTTT.

This chain joins TRBV5-7 and TRBJ1-3; TRBD1 agrees at 7 bases. TRBV5-7 qualifies as an ORF whose function is uncertain. CDR3 length: 15 residues. V dropped 0 bases and J dropped 7; count of bases not matched to a gene: 7. DNA for the CDR3: TGTGCCAGCAGCTTGGCCAGGGGGTCTGTGAACACCATATATTTT. Translated, it gives CASSLARGSVNTIYF.

V usage is TRBV19 and J usage is TRBJ2-1; 8 bases align to TRBD1. With V trimmed by 4 bases and J by 6 bases, 2 bases remained unmatched. Germline-derived CDR1 and CDR2 are LNHDA and SQIVND (reference sequence). The CDR3 runs 13 residues. CDR3: CASSTTGGNEQFF. Written as DNA, the CDR3 is TGTGCCAGTAGTACCACAGGGGGCAATGAGCAGTTCTTC.